This T cell receptor (beta chain) was profiled in a study of T cell repertoires in cytomegalovirus infection. TCRdb reprocessed the reads via MiXCR and lists one record per CDR3 protein. The table includes over 300,000 distinct CDR3 sequences, around a tenth detected once. This CDR3 spans 14 amino acids. In germline, CDR1 is MNHEY, CDR2 SMNVEV (reference sequence). V was pared by 1 base and J by 4 bases, with 10 bases between. This chain connects TRBV27 to TRBJ2-5; D not resolved. The receptor's source is a human donor in good health (CMV status not recorded). Some clones in this sample may be carry-over from other donors' samples. The source material was PBMCs. This CDR3 is CASSLYGELETQYF. The CDR3 nucleotides read TGTGCCAGCAGTTTATATGGGGAACTAGAGACCCAGTACTTC.